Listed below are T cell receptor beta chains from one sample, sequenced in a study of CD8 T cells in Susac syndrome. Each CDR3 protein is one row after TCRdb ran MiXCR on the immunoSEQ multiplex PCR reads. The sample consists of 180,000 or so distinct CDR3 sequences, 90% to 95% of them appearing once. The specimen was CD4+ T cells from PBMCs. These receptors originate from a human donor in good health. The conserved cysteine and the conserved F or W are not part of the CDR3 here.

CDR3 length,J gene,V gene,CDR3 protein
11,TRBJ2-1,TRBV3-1,ASSQDRTGIEF
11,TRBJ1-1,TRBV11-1,ASSFTGSPEAF
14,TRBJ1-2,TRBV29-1,SVGPATGGRSYGYT
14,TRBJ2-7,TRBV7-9,ASTSYRGSGAYEQY
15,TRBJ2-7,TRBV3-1,ASSSHRDRRGGYEQY
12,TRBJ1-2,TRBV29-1,SVEMGRGPDGYT
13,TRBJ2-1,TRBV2,ASRGWRDAYNEQF
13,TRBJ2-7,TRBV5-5,ASSFGGDLSYEQY
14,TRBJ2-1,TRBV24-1,ATSSGGASGGNEQF
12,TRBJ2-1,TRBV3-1,ASSQADRANEQF
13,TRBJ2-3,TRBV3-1,ASSQLDRGPDTQY
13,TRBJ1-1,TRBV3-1,ASSPGQGTNTEAF
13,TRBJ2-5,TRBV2,ASSFLLAPQETQY
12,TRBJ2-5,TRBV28,ASSSVGAVETQY
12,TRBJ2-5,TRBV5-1,ASNPGLGSETQY
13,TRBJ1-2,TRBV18,ASSPQRQSTYGYT
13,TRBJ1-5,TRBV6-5,ASSTSGTGVQPQH
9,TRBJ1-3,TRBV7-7,ASTGGRTIY
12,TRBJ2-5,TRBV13,ASSRTGDQETQY
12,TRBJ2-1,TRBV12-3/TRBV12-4,ASSPTSGHNEQF
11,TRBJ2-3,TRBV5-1,ASSRDWQDTQY
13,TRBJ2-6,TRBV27,ASSPLGSGANVLT